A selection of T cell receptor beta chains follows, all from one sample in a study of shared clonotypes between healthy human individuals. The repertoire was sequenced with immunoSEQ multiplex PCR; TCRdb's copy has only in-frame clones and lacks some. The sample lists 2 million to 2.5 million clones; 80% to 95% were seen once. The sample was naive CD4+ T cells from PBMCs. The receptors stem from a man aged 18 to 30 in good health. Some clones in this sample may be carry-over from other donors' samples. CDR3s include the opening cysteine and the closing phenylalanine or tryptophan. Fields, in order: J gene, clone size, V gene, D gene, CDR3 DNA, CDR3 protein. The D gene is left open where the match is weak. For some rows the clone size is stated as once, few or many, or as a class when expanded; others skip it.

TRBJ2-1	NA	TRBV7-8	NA	TGTGCCAGCAGCACAACCACCGGGCAGTTCTTC	CASSTTTGQFF
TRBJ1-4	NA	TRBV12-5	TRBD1	TGTGCTAGTGGCCACGCCAACAGGGGGCCCACAACTAATGAAAAACTGTTTTTT	CASGHANRGPTTNEKLFF
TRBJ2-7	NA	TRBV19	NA	TGTGCCAGTAGTCCGGTCGGGGGTGCCTCCTACGAGCAGTACTTC	CASSPVGGASYEQYF
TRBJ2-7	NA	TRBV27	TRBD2	TGTGCCAGCCCCAGCCAGCGGGAGTACGAGCAGTACTTC	CASPSQREYEQYF
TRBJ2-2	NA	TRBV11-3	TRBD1	TGTGCCAGCAGCCCTGGACAGGCGAACACCGGGGAGCTGTTTTTT	CASSPGQANTGELFF
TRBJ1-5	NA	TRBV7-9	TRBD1	TGTGCCAGCAGCGGCAGGGGGCACGGCAATCAGCCCCAGCATTTT	CASSGRGHGNQPQHF
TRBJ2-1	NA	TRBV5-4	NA	TGTGCCAGCAGCTTGGGTCGACTCCGAGTCACAAATGAGCAGTTCTTC	CASSLGRLRVTNEQFF
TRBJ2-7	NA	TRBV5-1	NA	TGCGCCAGCAGCTTGGTTCCGGAATACGAGCAGTACTTC	CASSLVPEYEQYF
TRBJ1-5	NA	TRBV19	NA	TGTGCCAGTAGTATAGCCGGGTATGATCAGCCCCAGCATTTT	CASSIAGYDQPQHF
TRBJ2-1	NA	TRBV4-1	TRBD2	TGCGCCAGCAGCCAAGATAGTCTAGCGGGGGCTGGGTGGCCCTACAATGAGCAGTTCTTC	CASSQDSLAGAGWPYNEQFF
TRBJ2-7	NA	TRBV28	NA	TGTGCCAGCAGGAGGAGTTCCCCGTCCTACGAGCAGTACTTC	CASRRSSPSYEQYF
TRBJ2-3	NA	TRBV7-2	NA	TGTGCCAGCAGCTTAGGGGCAGGGGTCACAGATACGCAGTATTTT	CASSLGAGVTDTQYF
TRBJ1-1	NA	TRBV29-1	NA	TGCAGCGTTGAAGAGGGGGGGACTGAAGCTTTCTTT	CSVEEGGTEAFF
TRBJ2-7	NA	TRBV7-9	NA	TGTGCCAGCAGCCAAATATACGAGCAGTACTTC	CASSQIYEQYF
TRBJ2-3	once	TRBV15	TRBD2	TGTGCCACCAGCACCCAGCGGGACTACACAGATACGCAGTATTTT	CATSTQRDYTDTQYF
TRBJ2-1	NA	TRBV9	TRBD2	TGTGCCAGCAGCCCCGCTTGGGCGGGAGTGAAGAGGGCCAATGAGCAGTTCTTC	CASSPAWAGVKRANEQFF
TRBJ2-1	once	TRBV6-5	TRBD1	TGTGCCAGCAGTGGGGACAGGTCCGAACGCCAGCAGTTCTTC	CASSGDRSERQQFF